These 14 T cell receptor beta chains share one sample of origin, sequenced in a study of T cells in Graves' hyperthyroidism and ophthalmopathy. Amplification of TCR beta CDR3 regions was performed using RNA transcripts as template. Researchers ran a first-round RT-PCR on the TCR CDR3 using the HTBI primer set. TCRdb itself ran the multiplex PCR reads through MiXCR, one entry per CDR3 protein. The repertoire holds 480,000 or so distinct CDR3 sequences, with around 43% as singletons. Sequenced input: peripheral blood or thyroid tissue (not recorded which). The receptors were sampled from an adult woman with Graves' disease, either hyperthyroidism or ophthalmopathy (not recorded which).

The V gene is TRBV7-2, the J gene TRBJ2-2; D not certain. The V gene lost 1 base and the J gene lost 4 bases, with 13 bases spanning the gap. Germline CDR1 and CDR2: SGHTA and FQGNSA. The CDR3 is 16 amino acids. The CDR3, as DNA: TGTGCCAGCAGCTTAGTACTTGGTCGGAGCACCGGGGAGCTGTTTTTT. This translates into CASSLVLGRSTGELFF.

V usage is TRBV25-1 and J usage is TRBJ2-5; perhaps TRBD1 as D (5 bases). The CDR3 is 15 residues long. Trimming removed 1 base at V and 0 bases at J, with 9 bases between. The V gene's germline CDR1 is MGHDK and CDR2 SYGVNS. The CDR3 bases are TGTGCCAGCAGTGAATCGACAGCGTACCAAGAGACCCAGTACTTC. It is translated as CASSESTAYQETQYF.

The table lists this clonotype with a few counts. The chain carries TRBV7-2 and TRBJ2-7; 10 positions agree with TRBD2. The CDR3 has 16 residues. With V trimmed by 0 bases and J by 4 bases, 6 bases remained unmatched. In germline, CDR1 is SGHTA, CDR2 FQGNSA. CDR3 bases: TGTGCCAGCAGCTTAGCTAAGGCTAGCGGGGGATACGAGCAGTACTTC. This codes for CASSLAKASGGYEQYF.

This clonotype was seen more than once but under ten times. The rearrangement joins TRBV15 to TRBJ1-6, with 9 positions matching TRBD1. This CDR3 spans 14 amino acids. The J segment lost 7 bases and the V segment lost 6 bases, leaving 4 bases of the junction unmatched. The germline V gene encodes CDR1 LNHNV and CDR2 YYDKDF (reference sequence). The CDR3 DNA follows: TGTGCCACCAGAACAGGGGGCATAAATTCACCCCTCCACTTT. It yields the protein CATRTGGINSPLHF.

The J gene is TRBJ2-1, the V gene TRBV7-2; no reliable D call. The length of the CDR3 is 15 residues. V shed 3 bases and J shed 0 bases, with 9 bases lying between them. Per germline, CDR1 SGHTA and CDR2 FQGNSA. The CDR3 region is CASSFGGNSYNEQFF. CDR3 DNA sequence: TGTGCCAGCAGCTTTGGCGGTAACTCCTACAATGAGCAGTTCTTC.

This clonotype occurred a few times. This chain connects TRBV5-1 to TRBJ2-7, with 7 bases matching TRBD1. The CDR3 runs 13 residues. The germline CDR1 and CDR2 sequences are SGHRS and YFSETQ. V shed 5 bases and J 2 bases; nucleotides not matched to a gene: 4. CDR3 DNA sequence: TGCGCCAGCAGAGGGACAGCCACCTACGAGCAGTACTTC. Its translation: CASRGTATYEQYF.

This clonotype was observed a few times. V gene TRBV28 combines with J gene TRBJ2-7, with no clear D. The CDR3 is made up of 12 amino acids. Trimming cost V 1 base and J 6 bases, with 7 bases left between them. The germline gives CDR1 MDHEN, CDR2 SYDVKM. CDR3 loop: CASSLYPVEQYF. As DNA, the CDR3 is TGTGCCAGCAGTTTATACCCGGTCGAGCAGTACTTC.

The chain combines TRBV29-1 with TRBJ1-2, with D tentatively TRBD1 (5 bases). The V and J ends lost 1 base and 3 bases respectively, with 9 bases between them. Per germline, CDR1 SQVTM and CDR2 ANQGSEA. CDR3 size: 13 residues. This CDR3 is CSVEGGRDYGYTF. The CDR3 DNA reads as TGCAGCGTTGAAGGGGGCAGGGACTATGGCTACACCTTC.

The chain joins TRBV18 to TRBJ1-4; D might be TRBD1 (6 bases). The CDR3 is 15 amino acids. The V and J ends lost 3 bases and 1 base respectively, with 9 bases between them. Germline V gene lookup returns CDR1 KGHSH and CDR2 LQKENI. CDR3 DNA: TGTGCCAGCTCACCTGGGACAAGAACTAATGAAAAACTGTTTTTT. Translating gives CASSPGTRTNEKLFF.

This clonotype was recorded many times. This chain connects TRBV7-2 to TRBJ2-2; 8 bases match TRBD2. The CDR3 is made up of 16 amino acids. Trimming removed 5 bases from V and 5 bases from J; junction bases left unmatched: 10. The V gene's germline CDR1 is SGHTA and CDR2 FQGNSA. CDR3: CASSPSGSAVTGELFF. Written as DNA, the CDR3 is TGTGCCAGCAGCCCAAGCGGGAGCGCCGTAACCGGGGAGCTGTTTTTT.

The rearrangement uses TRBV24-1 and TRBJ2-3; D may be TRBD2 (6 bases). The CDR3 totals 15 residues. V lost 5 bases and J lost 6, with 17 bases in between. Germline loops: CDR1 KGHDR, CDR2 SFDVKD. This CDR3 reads CATSATAGWADTQYF. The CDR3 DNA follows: TGTGCCACCAGTGCTACCGCGGGGTGGGCGGATACGCAGTATTTT.

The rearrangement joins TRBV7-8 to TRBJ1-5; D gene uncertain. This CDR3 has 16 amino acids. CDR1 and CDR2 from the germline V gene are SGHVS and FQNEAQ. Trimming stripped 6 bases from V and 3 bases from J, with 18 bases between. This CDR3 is CASSIRTGAFNQPQHF. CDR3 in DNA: TGTGCCAGCAGTATTAGGACCGGAGCTTTCAATCAGCCCCAGCATTTT.

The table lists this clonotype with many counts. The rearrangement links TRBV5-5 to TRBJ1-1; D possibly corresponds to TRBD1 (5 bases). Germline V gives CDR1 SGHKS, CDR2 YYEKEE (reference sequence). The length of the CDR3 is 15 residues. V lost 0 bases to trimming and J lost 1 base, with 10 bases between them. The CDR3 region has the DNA TGTGCCAGCAGCTTGGTGGGGCGGGGGAACACTGAAGCTTTCTTT. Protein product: CASSLVGRGNTEAFF.

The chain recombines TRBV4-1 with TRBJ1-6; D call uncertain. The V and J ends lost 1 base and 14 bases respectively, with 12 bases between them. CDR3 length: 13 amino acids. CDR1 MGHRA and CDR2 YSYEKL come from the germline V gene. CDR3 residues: CASSQGVTGTLHF. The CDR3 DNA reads TGCGCCAGCAGCCAAGGAGTGACGGGGACCCTCCACTTT.